The clone carrying this TCR beta chain was seen more than once but under ten times. The source of the sample is a study of T-cell memory formation after mild COVID-19. This CDR3 spans 12 amino acids. Trimming cost V 6 bases and J 5 bases, with 13 bases left between them. CDR1 and CDR2 from the germline V gene are SQVTM and ANQGSEA. Using constant-segment primers, 5'RACE produced TCR alpha and TCR beta cDNA libraries carrying sample barcodes and UMIs. TCRdb re-derived calls from the 5' RACE reads in MiXCR, one entry per CDR3 protein. The sample consists of about 180,000 distinct CDR3 sequences, under 20% of them appearing once.

The source material was PBMCs or a T cell subset sorted from them (not recorded which). This clonotype was sampled from an adult woman who had mild COVID-19 (a few samples of this study predate the infection). Cell type and time point are not known. The V and J genes are TRBV29-1 and TRBJ2-5, with D possibly matching TRBD2 (5 bases). CDR3 sequence: CSVLDLAETQYF. As DNA, the CDR3 is TGCAGCGTCCTGGACTTAGCGGAGACCCAGTACTTC.